Presented here are 5 T cell receptor beta chains from one specimen sequenced in a study of graft-versus-host responses after intestinal transplantation. Their antigen targets remain unknown. Profiling relied on immunoSEQ multiplex PCR, and the TCRdb table lists in-frame clones only, not all of them. The sample shows about 120,000 clones, around 95% of them seen only once. This specimen consisted of unstimulated CD8+ T cells sorted from spleen or lymph node cells, obtained before intestinal transplant. The receptors come from a human donor who received an intestinal transplant.

This chain links TRBV19 with TRBJ1-1; D remains ambiguous. CDR3 length equals 13 residues. V lost 6 bases and J 1 base, leaving 9 bases between the germline ends. The germline V gene encodes CDR1 LNHDA and CDR2 SQIVND (reference sequence). CDR3 protein: CASRPSRNTEAFF. The CDR3 DNA sequence: TGTGCCAGTAGGCCCAGTAGGAACACTGAAGCTTTCTTT.

The J gene is TRBJ2-1, the V gene TRBV13; the match to TRBD1 covers 7 bases. The CDR3 has 15 amino acids. Germline V gene sequence: CDR1 PRHDT, CDR2 FYEKMQ (reference sequence). Trimming cost V 2 bases and J 0 bases; bases outside gene matches: 1. CDR3 sequence: CASSLRDSSYNEQFF. The CDR3 nucleotides are TGTGCCAGCAGCTTACGGGACAGCTCCTACAATGAGCAGTTCTTC.

This chain uses TRBV28 with TRBJ2-7; D is unresolved. Germline lookup yields CDR1 MDHEN and CDR2 SYDVKM. The germline V and J ends were trimmed by 6 bases and 3 bases, with 18 bases remaining between them. This CDR3 region has 15 residues. CDR3 sequence (DNA): TGTGCCAGCAGCTCCCAGGACCGTGACTTCTACGAGCAGTACTTC. This translates into CASSSQDRDFYEQYF.

The rearrangement uses TRBV28 and TRBJ1-2; the D is unclear. The CDR3 sequence is 13 residues long. Germline CDR1 is MDHEN and CDR2 is SYDVKM. The V end was cut by 5 bases, the J end by 8 bases, with 15 bases between. For the CDR3, the DNA is TGTGCCAGCAGTATAGGCGGAGGTGGAGGCTACACCTTC. It codes for CASSIGGGGGYTF.

In this sample, this clone turned up once. V and J are TRBV5-6 and TRBJ1-1, with D possibly matching TRBD1 (6 bases). This CDR3 spans 14 amino acids. Trimming took off 6 bases at V and 4 bases at J, with 16 bases between the two ends. The germline gives CDR1 SGHDT, CDR2 YYEEEE. CDR3 nucleotides: TGTGCCAGCAAGTATTGGCAGGGGATCACTGAAGCTTTCTTT. Amino acid sequence: CASKYWQGITEAFF.